This TCR beta chain was sequenced in a study of OX40 agonist ivuxolimab in advanced cancers. Profiled with immunoSEQ multiplex PCR; TCRdb holds only in-frame clones, not every one. This sample has under 25,000 clones, with about 79% found just once. Including both end residues, the CDR3 is 12 amino acids long. The germline V gene has CDR1 SQVTM and CDR2 ANQGSEA. The study's findings and limits: Part of the nonresponder group also had normalized T-cell clonal expansion that was low. Averaged across samples, CD8+ T cells carried more expanded clones than CD4+ did.

Concerning this clone: What it recognizes is unknown. The DNA is omitted, as the CDR3 cannot be located on it reliably, and the CDR3 follows TCRdb's listing.

The sequenced sample was CD4+ or CD8+ T cells sorted from blood, obtained in a trial of the OX40 agonist ivuxolimab. The TCR comes from an adult with an advanced solid tumor such as melanoma, head and neck, liver or kidney cancer. The chain couples TRBV29-1 to TRBJ2-1; the listed D gene, TRBD1, was not tested against the DNA. The CDR3 region is CSVVGQGSSEFF.